The 17 T cell receptor beta chains presented below share a single source sample, sequenced in a study of technical replicates of blood from four donors. Here immunoSEQ multiplex PCR was the method, and the copy in TCRdb shows in-frame clones only, minus some. The table lists some 100,000 clones, over 95% of them singletons. The sample consisted of T cells isolated from PBMCs. These receptors all come from a human donor in good health.

V gene TRBV4-1 combines with J gene TRBJ1-1; 9 nucleotides line up with TRBD1. V lost 4 bases to trimming and J lost 4 bases; unmatched junction nucleotides: 7. Germline lookup yields CDR1 MGHRA and CDR2 YSYEKL. This CDR3 is built from 15 residues. The CDR3 DNA sequence: TGCGCCAGCAGCCTCCAACAGGGGGCCGGCACTGAAGCTTTCTTT. As protein: CASSLQQGAGTEAFF.

The V call is TRBV6-1, the J call TRBJ1-2; tentatively, D is TRBD1 (6 bases). From germline, CDR1 is MNHNS and CDR2 SASEGT. The CDR3 extends over 14 amino acids. V lost 5 bases, J lost 5 bases, and 15 bases lay in between. As DNA, the CDR3 is TGTGCCAGCAGTTTTTTCAGGGGAAATTATGGCTACACCTTC. This encodes CASSFFRGNYGYTF.

The chain links TRBV5-6 to TRBJ2-7, with 9 bases matching TRBD1. The V gene end was trimmed by 4 bases and the J gene end by 0 bases; junction bases not matched to a gene: 8. Germline V lookup: CDR1 SGHDT, CDR2 YYEEEE. The CDR3 totals 16 residues. DNA for the CDR3: TGTGCCAGCAGCCTATTACAGGGGGCAATCTCCTACGAGCAGTACTTC. Encoded protein: CASSLLQGAISYEQYF.

The chain is built from TRBV30 and TRBJ2-7, with 9 bases identical to TRBD1. The V and J ends lost 1 base and 1 base, in that order; junction bases with no gene match: 2. CDR3 length: 14 residues. CDR1 is GTSNPN, CDR2 SVGIG, per germline (reference sequence). The CDR3 region is CAWSDGTGSYEQYF. Written as DNA, the CDR3 is TGTGCCTGGAGTGATGGGACAGGGTCCTACGAGCAGTACTTC. Looking up the rest from reference TRBV30 and TRBJ2-7 gives the full variable domain: SQTIHQWPATLVQPVGSPLSLECTVEGTSNPNLYWYRQAAGRGLQLLFYSVGIGQISSEVPQNLSASRPQDRQFILSSKKLLLSDSGFYLCAWSDGTGSYEQYFGPGTRLTVT.

This chain uses TRBV10-3 with TRBJ1-1; no reliable D call. Trimming stripped 2 bases from V and 1 base from J, with 2 bases between. CDR3 length: 12 amino acids. Germline V gene data show CDR1 as ENHRY and CDR2 as SYGVKD. The CDR3 loop reads CAISEQNTEAFF. CDR3 sequence (DNA): TGTGCCATCAGTGAGCAGAACACTGAAGCTTTCTTT.

The chain carries TRBV4-2 and TRBJ2-5; possible D gene TRBD2, 7 bases. The V and J ends lost 6 bases and 5 bases respectively, with 16 bases between them. CDR3 length equals 14 residues. The V gene's germline CDR1 is LGHNA and CDR2 YNFKEQ. The CDR3 DNA reads TGTGCCAGCAGTCCCCGGCGGGGGCCGGAGACCCAGTACTTC. Its protein is CASSPRRGPETQYF.

V gene TRBV5-1 combines with J gene TRBJ2-1; 12 bases line up with TRBD2. V lost 3 bases and J lost 7; bases outside the gene matches: 5. The CDR3 length is 15 residues. Germline V lookup: CDR1 SGHRS, CDR2 YFSETQ. DNA for the CDR3: TGCGCCAGCAGCTCGGATGGGACTAGCGGGAATGAGCAGTTCTTC. This encodes CASSSDGTSGNEQFF.

The chain couples TRBV5-6 to TRBJ1-5; D call uncertain. Germline V gives CDR1 SGHDT, CDR2 YYEEEE. V dropped 4 bases and J dropped 8 bases, with 16 bases sitting between them. This CDR3 contains 14 residues. The CDR3 protein is CASSLGVVDEPQHF. The CDR3 coding sequence is TGTGCCAGCAGCCTGGGCGTGGTAGATGAGCCCCAGCATTTT. The full variable domain, with the rest looked up from reference TRBV5-6 and TRBJ1-5, is DAGVTQSPTHLIKTRGQQVTLRCSPKSGHDTVSWYQQALGQGPQFIFQYYEEEERQRGNFPDRFSGHQFPNYSSELNVNALLLGDSALYLCASSLGVVDEPQHFGDGTRLSIL.

For the CDR3, the DNA is TGCGCCACCAAGAGGGAGGTTCGAGAGACCCAGTACTTC. This encodes CATKREVRETQYF. The rearrangement links TRBV5-1 to TRBJ2-5; TRBD2 might be the D (6 bases). Trimming shortened V by 9 bases and J by 4 bases, and 16 bases separated the two germline ends. In germline, CDR1 is SGHRS, CDR2 YFSETQ. The CDR3 is 13 residues long.

The chain carries TRBV6-5 and TRBJ1-2; tentatively, D is TRBD1 (5 bases). CDR1 and CDR2 (germline): MNHEY, SVGAGI. CDR3 length equals 16 residues. V was pared by 7 bases and J by 4 bases, with 22 bases between. The CDR3 coding sequence is TGTGCCAGCACTTCCTCCGGGGGAGTGACCTTCTATGGCTACACCTTC. This gives the protein CASTSSGGVTFYGYTF.

The chain uses TRBV29-1 and TRBJ2-7; unclear D gene. This CDR3 region has 13 residues. V lost 4 bases and J 3 bases, leaving 13 bases between the germline ends. The germline gives CDR1 SQVTM, CDR2 ANQGSEA. The CDR3 DNA sequence: TGCAGCGTTGTCGGCAGCGACCACTACGAGCAGTACTTC. Amino acids: CSVVGSDHYEQYF.

About this clone itself: This same CDR3 is encoded by further DNA sequences in the sample. The chain has TRBV28 and TRBJ2-7; tentatively, D is TRBD2 (5 bases). Trimming removed 2 bases at V and 2 bases at J, with 13 bases between. This CDR3 is built from 15 residues. Germline values: CDR1 MDHEN, CDR2 SYDVKM. The CDR3 coding sequence is TGTGCCAGCAGTTTAAGCGGTCCCCTTCCCTACGAGCAGTACTTC. Protein sequence: CASSLSGPLPYEQYF.

This clone was seen a single time. The CDR3 DNA is TGTGCCAGCAGCTTGCGAGGAAATCAGCCCCAGCATTTT. It codes for CASSLRGNQPQHF. The chain is built from TRBV13 and TRBJ1-5; no definite D call. CDR1 is PRHDT and CDR2 is FYEKMQ in the germline V gene (reference sequence). V dropped 3 bases and J dropped 4 bases, with 7 bases sitting between them. The CDR3 covers 13 residues.

CDR3 bases: TGTGCCAGCAGCCCCGGACAGGGTGGGGCCAACGTCCTGACTTTC. Translation gives CASSPGQGGANVLTF. J is TRBJ2-6 and V is TRBV7-9, with TRBD1 matching over 8 bases. The CDR3 sequence is 15 residues long. Germline V gene data show CDR1 as SEHNR and CDR2 as FQNEAQ (reference sequence). V lost 5 bases to trimming and J lost 3 bases; unmatched junction nucleotides: 3.

V usage is TRBV19 and J usage is TRBJ2-2; 9 nucleotides agree with TRBD2. CDR1 and CDR2 from the germline V gene are LNHDA and SQIVND (reference sequence). V dropped 5 bases and J dropped 5; count of bases not matched to a gene: 6. The CDR3 has 15 residues. The chain's CDR3 is CASSEAGGRTGELFF. CDR3 DNA sequence: TGTGCCAGTAGTGAAGCGGGAGGTCGGACCGGGGAGCTGTTTTTT.

The chain recombines TRBV4-2 with TRBJ1-5, with D unresolved. With 7 bases removed from V and 7 bases from J, the gap between germline ends came to 11 bases. The germline gives CDR1 LGHNA, CDR2 YNFKEQ. The CDR3 spans 12 residues. In DNA, the CDR3 is TGTGCCAGCACCTCGGAGGGACAGCCCCAGCATTTT. Translated, it gives CASTSEGQPQHF.

J is TRBJ1-5 and V is TRBV9; TRBD1 agrees at 12 bases. J lost 6 bases, V lost 4 bases, and 8 bases had no gene match. The CDR3 runs 16 residues. CDR1 SGDLS and CDR2 YYNGEE come from the germline V gene. The CDR3: CASSRDRGLEGQPQHF. CDR3 coding DNA: TGTGCCAGCAGCCGGGACAGGGGGCTTGAAGGTCAGCCCCAGCATTTT.